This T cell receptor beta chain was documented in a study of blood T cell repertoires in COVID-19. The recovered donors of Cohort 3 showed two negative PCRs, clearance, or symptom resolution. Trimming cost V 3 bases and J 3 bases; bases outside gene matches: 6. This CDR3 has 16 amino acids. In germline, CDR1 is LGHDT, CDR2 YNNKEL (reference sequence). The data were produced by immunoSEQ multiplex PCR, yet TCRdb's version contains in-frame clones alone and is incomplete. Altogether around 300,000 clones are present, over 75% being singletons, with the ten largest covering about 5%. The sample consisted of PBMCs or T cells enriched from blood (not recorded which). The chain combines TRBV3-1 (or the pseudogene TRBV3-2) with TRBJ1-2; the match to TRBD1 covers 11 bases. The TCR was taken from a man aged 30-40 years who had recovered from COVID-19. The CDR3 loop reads CASSQTGTGGYYGYTF. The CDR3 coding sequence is TGTGCCAGCAGCCAGACCGGGACAGGGGGATACTATGGCTACACCTTC.